A selection of T cell receptor beta chains follows, all from one sample in a study of blood T cell repertoires in COVID-19. The table came from immunoSEQ multiplex PCR; TCRdb's copy has only in-frame clones and leaves some out. Of about 250,000 clones in the sample, approximately 90% were seen once. Sequenced material: PBMCs or T cells enriched from blood (not recorded which). These receptor sequences come from a woman aged 18 to 35 who had recovered from COVID-19. Each CDR3 is given with its conserved first and last residue. A D gene is named only where the DNA matches it firmly. Clone size is given for some rows only: seen once, a few or many times, or a class if the clone is expanded.

>-|TRBJ1-2|TRBV5-4|TRBD1
CASSSGTVSSIYGYTF
TGTGCCAGCAGCTCTGGGACAGTTTCTTCCATCTATGGCTACACCTTC
>-|TRBJ1-6|TRBV7-7|-
CASSLVGQDFSYNSPLHF
TGTGCTAGCAGCTTAGTTGGTCAGGACTTCTCCTATAATTCACCCCTCCACTTT
>-|TRBJ2-1|TRBV7-3|-
CASSIYHPRDKYNEQFF
TGTGCCAGCAGCATCTACCACCCTCGGGACAAGTACAATGAGCAGTTCTTC
>few|TRBJ2-7|TRBV4-1|-
CASSQVQTAYEQYF
TGCGCCAGCAGCCAAGTCCAGACTGCCTACGAGCAGTACTTC
>-|TRBJ1-5|TRBV27|-
CASSVQGLRNQPQHF
TGTGCCAGCAGTGTCCAGGGCCTACGCAATCAGCCCCAGCATTTT
>-|TRBJ1-1|TRBV18|-
CASSVEGGFGAFF
TGTGCCAGCTCCGTTGAGGGAGGGTTTGGAGCTTTCTTT
>-|TRBJ2-7|TRBV6-5|-
CASSLDTLQYEQYF
TGTGCCAGCAGTCTTGACACTCTTCAATACGAGCAGTACTTC
>-|TRBJ1-1|TRBV5-1|TRBD1
CASSPRDRGRNTEAFF
TGCGCCAGCAGCCCCCGGGACAGGGGGCGGAACACTGAAGCTTTCTTT
>-|TRBJ1-2|TRBV3-1/TRBV3-2|-
CASRQVGSNYGYTF
TGTGCCAGCCGACAGGTTGGATCGAACTATGGCTACACCTTC
>-|TRBJ1-5|TRBV10-3|-
CAISESNSIGNQPQHF
TGTGCCATCAGTGAGTCGAATAGTATCGGCAATCAGCCCCAGCATTTT
>-|TRBJ2-3|TRBV11-3|-
CASSSAGRGGAPEDTQYF
TGTGCCAGCAGCTCCGCCGGTAGGGGGGGGGCCCCAGAAGATACGCAGTATTTT
>-|TRBJ2-7|TRBV21-1|-
CASGVTSGGDKKDYEQYF
TGTGCCAGCGGCGTGACTAGCGGGGGGGACAAGAAAGACTACGAGCAGTACTTC
>-|TRBJ1-2|TRBV27|TRBD1
CASSASPRGTLYGYTF
TGTGCCAGCAGTGCATCTCCCAGGGGGACCCTCTATGGCTACACCTTC
>-|TRBJ1-5|TRBV6-5|-
CASSRTGGSNQPQHF
TGTGCCAGCAGTAGGACGGGGGGGAGCAATCAGCCCCAGCATTTT
>-|TRBJ1-5|TRBV4-1|TRBD1
CASSQEVGQGDSNQPQHF
TGCGCCAGCAGCCAAGAGGTGGGGCAGGGGGATAGCAATCAGCCCCAGCATTTT
>-|TRBJ2-1|TRBV11-3|-
CASSETVNNEQFF
TGTGCCAGCAGCGAGACAGTAAACAATGAGCAGTTCTTC
>-|TRBJ1-2|TRBV30|-
CAWSVHGFQVGYTF
TGTGCCTGGAGTGTACATGGTTTCCAGGTTGGCTACACCTTC
>-|TRBJ2-1|TRBV7-8|-
CASSNLGAHNDNEQFF
TGTGCCAGCAGCAATCTTGGGGCCCATAACGACAATGAGCAGTTCTTC
>-|TRBJ2-1|TRBV14|TRBD1
CASSQVRTGANNEQFF
TGTGCCAGCAGCCAAGTGAGGACAGGGGCTAACAATGAGCAGTTCTTC
>-|TRBJ2-3|TRBV27|-
CASSSRAFWTDTQYF
TGTGCCAGCAGTTCCAGGGCTTTCTGGACAGATACGCAGTATTTT
>-|TRBJ2-3|TRBV19|TRBD2
CATSAGGFRSDTQYF
TGTGCCACCAGTGCGGGAGGGTTTAGGTCAGATACGCAGTATTTT
>-|TRBJ2-5|TRBV3-1/TRBV3-2|-
CASSQDGGRQETQYF
TGTGCCAGCAGCCAAGACGGAGGACGACAAGAGACCCAGTACTTC
>-|TRBJ2-3|TRBV4-1|TRBD2
CASSLQGEGTRLTDTQYF
TGCGCCAGCAGCCTCCAAGGGGAGGGGACTAGGTTGACAGATACGCAGTATTTT
>-|TRBJ2-3|TRBV5-1|TRBD2
CASSPASGGPTQYF
TGCGCCAGCAGCCCAGCTAGCGGGGGGCCTACGCAGTATTTT
>-|TRBJ1-2|TRBV7-2|TRBD1
CASSSQQGYHYGYTF
TGTGCCAGCAGCTCCCAACAGGGGTACCACTATGGCTACACCTTC
>once|TRBJ1-2|TRBV5-4|-
CASSWNPGRPSNYGYTF
TGTGCCAGCAGCTGGAATCCAGGGCGGCCATCAAACTATGGCTACACCTTC
>once|TRBJ2-1|TRBV19|-
CASSKLRNSYNEQFF
TGTGCCAGTAGTAAATTGCGGAACTCCTACAATGAGCAGTTCTTC
>-|TRBJ1-2|TRBV6-5|-
CASSSTGYGGYTF
TGTGCCAGCAGTTCAACAGGGTACGGTGGCTACACCTTC
>-|TRBJ1-3|TRBV7-6|-
CASSLSRSSGNTIYF
TGTGCCAGCAGCTTAAGTCGGAGCTCTGGAAACACCATATATTTT
>-|TRBJ1-5|TRBV10-2|-
CASRTGTGNQPQHF
TGCGCCAGCAGAACGGGAACAGGCAATCAGCCCCAGCATTTT
>-|TRBJ1-4|TRBV2|TRBD1
CASSRDSYEKLFF
TGTGCCAGCAGTCGGGACAGCTATGAAAAACTGTTTTTT
>-|TRBJ2-5|TRBV11-2|TRBD2
CASSLGRGGLEQETQYF
TGTGCCAGCAGCTTAGGGCGGGGGGGCCTCGAACAAGAGACCCAGTACTTC
>-|TRBJ2-1|TRBV18|-
CASSPVQDNEQFF
TGTGCCAGCTCCCCGGTGCAGGACAATGAGCAGTTCTTC
>few|TRBJ1-1|TRBV5-4|-
CASSSVWRENTEAFF
TGTGCCAGCAGCTCAGTCTGGAGGGAGAACACTGAAGCTTTCTTT
>-|TRBJ2-5|TRBV10-3|TRBD1
CAISGGQSTTQYF
TGTGCCATCAGTGGGGGACAGTCGACGACCCAGTACTTC
>few|TRBJ1-1|TRBV21-1|-
CASSKGSPRGMVYTEAFF
TGTGCCAGCAGCAAAGGATCCCCGAGGGGGATGGTCTACACTGAAGCTTTCTTT